This TCR beta chain was identified in a study of CD8 T cells in Susac syndrome. As concerns this clonotype: Its target is unknown.

An input of about 0.5 to 1 ug of RNA was subjected to reverse transcription using random hexamers. Each CDR3 protein gets one entry after TCRdb re-called the immunoSEQ multiplex PCR reads with MiXCR. This table holds 71,000 or so distinct CDR3 sequences, 93% found once. Study-wide points: The study's TCR sequencing and HLA analysis drew on a certain number of individuals. That number was acknowledged as relatively small.

The sequence was collected from a human donor with Susac syndrome. What was sequenced was CD4+ T cells from PBMCs.

CDR3 nucleotide sequence: TGTGCCAGCTCACCCCAGGGTTCAAACTATGGCTACACCTTC. It is translated as CASSPQGSNYGYTF. The V and J genes are TRBV18 and TRBJ1-2; the D gene is possibly TRBD1 (5 bases). CDR1 and CDR2 from the germline V gene are KGHSH and LQKENI. The ends were cut back, 3 bases at V and 2 bases at J, with 10 bases in the middle. The length of the CDR3 is 14 residues.